This T cell receptor beta chain was obtained from a study of molecular identifiers for immune sequencing clone quantification. Study conclusions and caveats: Among effectors, clones above 20 RNA copies held over 98% of molecules; among naive cells, under 1%.

Using a CD8+CD4-CCR7+CD45RA+ phenotype, naive CD8 T cells were sorted. In regard to this clonotype: Antigen unknown.

TCRdb re-called the PCR reads through MiXCR, storing one row per CDR3 protein. In the table there are 85,000 to 100,000 distinct CDR3 sequences, 20% to 25% of which are singletons. This TCR derives from a human donor in good health. Some libraries in this study had Jurkat cell RNA spiked in. The material sequenced was naive CD8+ T cells from blood, with Jurkat cell RNA spiked in. The subset denotes: FACS-sorted CD8+CD4-CCR7+CD45RA+ naive T cells.

CDR3: CASSNRHKVTPEQYF. CDR3 coding DNA: TGTGCCAGCAGTAACAGACACAAGGTTACCCCCGAGCAGTACTTC. The chain couples TRBV28 to TRBJ2-7; D gene unclear. Germline V CDR1 and CDR2: MDHEN, SYDVKM. The CDR3 contains 15 residues. With 5 bases removed from V and 6 bases from J, the gap between germline ends came to 20 bases.